The clone carrying this T cell receptor beta chain has ten or more counts. Amplification yielded TCR beta CDR3 regions, with RNA transcripts as the source. HTBI primers were the set used in a first-round RT-PCR of the TCR CDR3. Each CDR3 protein gets one entry after TCRdb re-called the multiplex PCR reads with MiXCR. This sample has around 480,000 distinct CDR3 sequences; about an eighth occur once, and the top ten carry 15% to 20%. Patients aged 18 to 65 had newly diagnosed hyperthyroidism that had lasted under 2 months. Fresh peripheral blood, about 9.9 ml, yielded the PBMCs. This sample was included in a study of T cells in Graves' hyperthyroidism and ophthalmopathy. Germline V gene lookup returns CDR1 LNHNV and CDR2 YYDKDF (reference sequence). The CDR3 is 17 residues long. The V segment lost 0 bases and the J segment 4 bases; nucleotides outside the gene matches: 8.

The source of this sequence is a woman in her late teens or twenties with Graves' hyperthyroidism. The chain employs TRBV15 and TRBJ1-2, with 10 bases matching TRBD1. Input material: blood. The CDR3 DNA follows: TGTGCCACCAGCAGAGAGGACAGGGGGGCACTATCCTATGGCTACACCTTC. Translated, it gives CATSREDRGALSYGYTF.